This TCR beta chain was identified in a study of graft-versus-host responses after intestinal transplantation. Across the study: The recipients all started with anti-thymocyte globulin induction and then took tacrolimus and steroids for 3 to 4 years.

Intraepithelial plus lamina propria lymphocytes were released by processing graft tissue. Whole-study results and caveats: Researchers found peak circulating GvH clone levels linked to early post-transplant HvG declines. Some GvH clones were seen earlier in gut or blood, suggesting intestinal origin. Within the allografts of patients who had graft-donor T cell macrochimerism, graft-versus-host to host-versus-graft clonal ratios were high.

As regards this clone: The antigen is unknown.

The CDR3 is 12 amino acids. Germline V CDR1 and CDR2: MGHDK, SYGVNS. Libraries were prepared by immunoSEQ multiplex PCR; TCRdb keeps only in-frame clonotypes and omits some of them. The table lists roughly 4,500 clones, roughly 80% of them singletons. This sequence originates from a human patient who received an intestinal transplant, so some T cells may come from the graft donor. The chain has TRBV25-1 and TRBJ2-5; the D is unclear. The assigned J gene may be wrong: the sequence end matches TRBJ2-7 better. Specimen: ileum tissue, collected 9 days after transplant. The CDR3 DNA follows: TGTGCCAGCAGTGAACACTCCTACGAGCAGTACTTC. Translation: CASSEHSYEQYF.